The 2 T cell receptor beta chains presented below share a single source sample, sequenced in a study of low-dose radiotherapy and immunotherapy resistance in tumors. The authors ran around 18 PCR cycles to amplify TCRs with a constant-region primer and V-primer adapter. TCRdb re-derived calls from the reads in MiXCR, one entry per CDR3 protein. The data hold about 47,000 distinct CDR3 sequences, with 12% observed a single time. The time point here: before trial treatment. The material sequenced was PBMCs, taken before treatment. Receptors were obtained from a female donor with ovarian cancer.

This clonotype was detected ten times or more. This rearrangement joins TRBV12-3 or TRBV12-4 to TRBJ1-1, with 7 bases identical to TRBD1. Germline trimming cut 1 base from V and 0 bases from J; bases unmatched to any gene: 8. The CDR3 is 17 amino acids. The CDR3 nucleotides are TGTGCCAGCAGTTTAGGCAGGGGGATCCCCATGAACACTGAAGCTTTCTTT. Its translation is CASSLGRGIPMNTEAFF.

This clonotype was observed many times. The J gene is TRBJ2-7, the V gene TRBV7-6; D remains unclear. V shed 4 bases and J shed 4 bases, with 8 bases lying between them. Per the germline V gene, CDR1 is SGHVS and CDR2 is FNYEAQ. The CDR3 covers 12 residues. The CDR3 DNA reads TGTGCCAGCAGCTCCTCAGAGTACGAGCAGTACTTC. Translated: CASSSSEYEQYF. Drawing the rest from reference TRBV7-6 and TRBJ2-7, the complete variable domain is GAGVSQSPRYKVTKRGQDVALRCDPISGHVSLYWYRQALGQGPEFLTYFNYEAQQDKSGLPNDRFSAERPEGSISTLTIQRTEQRDSAMYRCASSSSEYEQYFGPGTRLTVT.